The 13 T cell receptor beta chains in this list originate from one sample, sequenced in a study of blood T cell repertoires in COVID-19. Using immunoSEQ multiplex PCR, the repertoire was profiled, and TCRdb retains in-frame clones only, with some absent. Of over 90,000 clones detected, over 70% appear once; the ten largest clones hold 4.4%. The sample was peripheral blood. These receptor sequences come from a man between 60 and 70 years old with acute or convalescent COVID-19.

Only one count was recorded for this clone. The chain employs TRBV28 and TRBJ2-5, with D possibly being TRBD2 (6 bases). V lost 4 bases, J lost 2 bases, and 23 bases lay in between. This CDR3 comprises 18 residues. Germline V gene data show CDR1 as MDHEN and CDR2 as SYDVKM. In nucleotides, the CDR3 is TGTGCCAGCAGTTCCCGACCTGGGAAAGCGGGCCTACAAGAGACCCAGTACTTC. Its protein product is CASSSRPGKAGLQETQYF.

The chain joins TRBV25-1 to TRBJ2-5, with D tentatively TRBD2 (5 bases). Trimming pared 0 bases from V and 3 bases from J, leaving 8 bases between. This CDR3 spans 14 amino acids. CDR1 MGHDK and CDR2 SYGVNS come from the germline V gene. The CDR3: CASSEYTGKETQYF. DNA of the CDR3: TGTGCCAGCAGTGAATATACGGGGAAAGAGACCCAGTACTTC.

This clone is a singleton in its sample. The J gene is TRBJ2-7, the V gene TRBV18, with 7 bases matching TRBD2. V dropped 1 base and J dropped 1; count of bases not matched to a gene: 7. The CDR3 consists of 16 residues. Germline V lookup: CDR1 KGHSH, CDR2 LQKENI. CDR3 residues: CASSPLGREVSYEQYF. CDR3 in DNA: TGTGCCAGCTCACCACTGGGACGGGAGGTATCCTACGAGCAGTACTTC.

This chain joins TRBV3-1 (or the pseudogene TRBV3-2) and TRBJ1-2; D might be TRBD1 (6 bases). CDR3 length: 15 residues. Trimming removed 1 base from V and 0 bases from J, with 9 bases in between. Per germline, CDR1 LGHDT and CDR2 YNNKEL (reference sequence). The CDR3 spells CASSQGQVANYGYTF. DNA of the CDR3: TGTGCCAGCAGCCAAGGACAGGTGGCTAACTATGGCTACACCTTC.

V is TRBV19 and J is TRBJ2-5; TRBD2 aligns across 10 bases. Germline CDR1 reads LNHDA; CDR2 reads SQIVND (reference sequence). The junction had 7 bases not matched to a gene; V was cut back by 2 bases and J by 4 bases. The CDR3 extends over 16 amino acids. CDR3: CASSISSGGAAETQYF. CDR3 nucleotide sequence: TGTGCCAGTAGTATATCCAGCGGGGGGGCCGCAGAGACCCAGTACTTC.

The chain links TRBV5-1 to TRBJ1-1; D gene uncertain. Germline CDR1 SGHRS, CDR2 YFSETQ. This CDR3 is built from 14 residues. V lost 1 base and J lost 1, with 8 bases in between. The CDR3 loop is CASSLPGPNTEAFF. CDR3 in DNA: TGCGCCAGCAGCTTGCCGGGTCCGAACACTGAAGCTTTCTTT.

The rearrangement links TRBV7-9 to TRBJ1-4; a possible D gene is TRBD1 (5 bases). In germline, CDR1 is SEHNR, CDR2 FQNEAQ (reference sequence). Trimming stripped 8 bases from V and 0 bases from J, with 16 bases between. CDR3 length equals 16 residues. The CDR3 nucleotides are TGTGCCAGCCAAAAGAAAGGGGTTGCAACTAATGAAAAACTGTTTTTT. Translated: CASQKKGVATNEKLFF.

The CDR3 bases are TGTGCCAGCTCACCAGTCGGTCCGTCGGTAGGAGATTACGAGCAGTACTTC. Residues: CASSPVGPSVGDYEQYF. The chain has TRBV18 and TRBJ2-7; D ambiguous. CDR1 is KGHSH and CDR2 is LQKENI in the germline V gene. This CDR3 region has 17 residues. Trimming cost V 2 bases and J 4 bases, with 21 bases left between them.

The CDR3 DNA reads as TGTGCCAGCAGTTTAAGGGGCGCTGGAAACACCATATATTTT. Its protein product is CASSLRGAGNTIYF. The gene calls are TRBV6-5 and TRBJ1-3; D possibly corresponds to TRBD1 (5 bases). Germline V gives CDR1 MNHEY, CDR2 SVGAGI. This CDR3 comprises 14 residues. V dropped 4 bases and J dropped 2 bases, with 9 bases sitting between them.

This clone has just one count. The chain combines TRBV19 with TRBJ2-6; D ambiguous. The CDR3 length is 15 residues. The germline gives CDR1 LNHDA, CDR2 SQIVND (reference sequence). The ends were cut back, 6 bases at V and 4 bases at J, with 13 bases in the middle. This CDR3 reads CASRRSWWGANVLTF. The CDR3 DNA reads as TGTGCCAGTAGGAGATCGTGGTGGGGGGCCAACGTCCTGACTTTC. Using reference TRBV19 and TRBJ2-6 for the parts outside the CDR3, the full variable domain is DGGITQSPKYLFRKEGQNVTLSCEQNLNHDAMYWYRQDPGQGLRLIYYSQIVNDFQKGDIAEGYSVSREKKESFPLTVTSAQKNPTAFYLCASRRSWWGANVLTFGAGSRLTVL.

The gene calls are TRBV6-2 or TRBV6-3 and TRBJ2-2; 7 nucleotides line up with TRBD1. The germline V gene has CDR1 MNHEY and CDR2 SVGEGT. Trimming took 0 bases from V and 2 from J; bases not matched to a gene: 3. The CDR3 has 16 amino acids. The CDR3: CASSYSRTGNTGELFF. DNA of the CDR3: TGTGCCAGCAGTTACTCAAGGACAGGCAACACCGGGGAGCTGTTTTTT.

The V gene is TRBV28, the J gene TRBJ2-5; no firm D call. CDR1 is MDHEN, CDR2 SYDVKM, per germline. This CDR3 has 13 residues. Trimming left V 7 bases short and J 2 bases short, with 11 bases between. CDR3 protein: CASTSSYQETQYF. The CDR3 DNA reads TGTGCCAGCACCTCCTCCTATCAAGAGACCCAGTACTTC.

This chain connects TRBV6-5 to TRBJ2-5; perhaps TRBD1 as D (5 bases). The CDR3 loop spans 12 amino acids. Germline V gives CDR1 MNHEY, CDR2 SVGAGI. The V and J ends lost 6 bases and 7 bases respectively, with 12 bases between them. The CDR3 DNA sequence: TGTGCCAGCAGAGAGACAGCGACGACCCAGTACTTC. It encodes CASRETATTQYF.